These T cell receptor beta chains were read from a single sample in a study of blood T cell repertoires in COVID-19. Some clones are missing from TCRdb's copy, which holds only in-frame ones; the method was immunoSEQ multiplex PCR. In the table there are about 160,000 clones, about 86% of which are singletons. Sequencing used peripheral blood. These receptors came from a man aged 70 or older with acute or convalescent COVID-19. Each CDR3 is given with its conserved first and last residue. A D gene is named only where the DNA matches it firmly. Expanded clones are given a class, and other clones once, few, many or no size at all.

v_call	j_call	d_call	clone_size	cdr3_nt	cdr3_aa
TRBV11-2	TRBJ2-4	-	once	TGTGCCAGCAGCTTAGAGCGGCAGGGGTCAAACATTCAGTACTTC	CASSLERQGSNIQYF
TRBV6-5	TRBJ2-3	TRBD2	-	TGTGCCAGCAGTCCTAGCGGGAGGGCTGCAGATACGCAGTATTTT	CASSPSGRAADTQYF
TRBV20-1	TRBJ2-5	-	-	TGCAGTGCCGAGATTAGCGGTCCTTGGTACTTC	CSAEISGPWYF
TRBV14	TRBJ1-1	TRBD1	once	TGTGCCAGCAGCCAAGAACGAAGACAGGGGGGCACTGAAGCTTTCTTT	CASSQERRQGGTEAFF
TRBV4-1	TRBJ2-5	-	-	TGCGCCAGCAGCCAAGATGGGGGACACGAGACCCAGTACTTC	CASSQDGGHETQYF
TRBV11-2	TRBJ2-7	-	-	TGTGCCAGCAGCTTAGGTCCGGGGATCGGCGAGCAGTACTTC	CASSLGPGIGEQYF
TRBV6-1	TRBJ1-1	-	once	TGTGCCAGCAGTGATGGAGGAGCTGGGAACACTGAAGCTTTCTTT	CASSDGGAGNTEAFF
TRBV7-8	TRBJ2-5	-	once	TGTGCCAGCACCCGCGACGAGGGCCTTATGTACTTC	CASTRDEGLMYF
TRBV24-1	TRBJ2-2	TRBD1	-	TGTGCCACCAGTACCGGGGACAGGGGTTACACCGGGGAGCTGTTTTTT	CATSTGDRGYTGELFF
TRBV27	TRBJ1-6	TRBD1	once	TGTGCCAGCAGTCAAATACAGGGGCGCTCCTATAATTCACCCCTCCACTTT	CASSQIQGRSYNSPLHF
TRBV5-4	TRBJ2-5	-	-	TGTGCCAGCCGTTTACAGGTCCAAGAGACCCAGTACTTC	CASRLQVQETQYF
TRBV9	TRBJ2-1	TRBD1	-	TGTGCCAGCAGCATCCGGGACAGGGGGCTTCTCTTGGGGAATGAGCAGTTCTTC	CASSIRDRGLLLGNEQFF
TRBV5-4	TRBJ2-7	TRBD2	-	TGTGCCAGCAGCGGGGGACTAGCGGATTCCTACGAGCAGTACTTC	CASSGGLADSYEQYF
TRBV19	TRBJ1-5	-	-	TGTGCCAGTAGATCAGGGGTCAATCAGCCCCAGCATTTT	CASRSGVNQPQHF
TRBV5-6	TRBJ2-6	TRBD2	-	TGTGCCAGCAGCCGAGGGACTAGCGGAGCCAACGTCCTGACTTTC	CASSRGTSGANVLTF
TRBV14	TRBJ1-2	TRBD1	-	TGTGCCAGCAGCCACGACAGGGGAGCGCGCTATGGCTACACCTTC	CASSHDRGARYGYTF
TRBV5-1	TRBJ2-3	TRBD1	-	TGCGCCAGCAAACAGGGGGCAGTCTTTACGACAGATACGCAGTATTTT	CASKQGAVFTTDTQYF
TRBV30	TRBJ2-4	TRBD2	-	TGTAGCGGGGGCACCGCCAAAAACATTCAGTACTTC	CSGGTAKNIQYF
TRBV2	TRBJ1-1	-	-	TGTGCCAGCAGTGTGGGCAGACTGAACACTGAAGCTTTCTTT	CASSVGRLNTEAFF
TRBV3-1/TRBV3-2	TRBJ1-1	TRBD1	-	TGTGCCAGCAGCCATTATGGACAGGAGGGCACTGAAGCTTTCTTT	CASSHYGQEGTEAFF
TRBV7-2	TRBJ1-3	TRBD1	-	TGTGCCAGCAGCTTCGCTGGACAGGGAACGGGAAACACCATATATTTT	CASSFAGQGTGNTIYF
TRBV4-3	TRBJ2-7	TRBD2	-	TGCGCCAGCAGCCAAGAAATCCGACTAGCGGCGTTCTACGAGCAGTACTTC	CASSQEIRLAAFYEQYF
TRBV7-2	TRBJ2-5	TRBD2	-	TGTGCCAGCAGCTTAGTACTAGCGTCAAAAGAGACCCAGTACTTC	CASSLVLASKETQYF
TRBV28	TRBJ1-2	TRBD1	-	TGTGCCAGCAGTACCCGGGACAGGGGTTTCTATGGCTACACCTTC	CASSTRDRGFYGYTF
TRBV28	TRBJ2-7	-	-	TGTGCCAGCAGCCTCTACTCCTACGAGCAGTACTTC	CASSLYSYEQYF
TRBV7-9	TRBJ1-1	-	-	TGTGCCAGCAGCCTACAGGGCATGAACACTGAAGCTTTCTTT	CASSLQGMNTEAFF
TRBV19	TRBJ1-4	-	-	TGTGCCAGTAGTGTTCCCGGGGGAACTAATGAAAAACTGTTTTTT	CASSVPGGTNEKLFF
TRBV11-2	TRBJ1-2	-	-	TGTGCCAGCAGCTTAGAGCAGGGCCCCTCCATCTATGGCTACACCTTC	CASSLEQGPSIYGYTF
TRBV5-5	TRBJ2-3	-	once	TGTGCCAGCAGCTTAGACAGTGCTAGCACAGATACGCAGTATTTT	CASSLDSASTDTQYF
TRBV19	TRBJ2-3	TRBD2	few	TGTGCCAGTAGTCTTAGCGGGACTCCTCCCACAGATACGCAGTATTTT	CASSLSGTPPTDTQYF
TRBV19	TRBJ2-5	-	-	TGTGCCAGTAGTACCTCCGGGGGAGAAGAGACCCAGTACTTC	CASSTSGGEETQYF
TRBV7-8	TRBJ2-1	-	-	TGTGCCAGCAGCCCCGGGTACAATGAGCAGTTCTTC	CASSPGYNEQFF
TRBV7-9	TRBJ2-1	TRBD2	-	TGTGCCAGCAGCTTACTAGCGGGAGCTGTTGATGAGCAGTTCTTC	CASSLLAGAVDEQFF
TRBV23-1	TRBJ1-2	-	-	TGCGCCAGCAGTCAACAAACAAGCGGGGAGGGATATGGCTACACCTTC	CASSQQTSGEGYGYTF
TRBV5-1	TRBJ2-3	TRBD2	-	TGCGCCAGCAGCTTGGATAGCGGGAAAACAGATACGCAGTATTTT	CASSLDSGKTDTQYF
TRBV29-1	TRBJ2-3	-	-	TGCAGCGTTGAGTCGGTGGTCCCAGATACGCAGTATTTT	CSVESVVPDTQYF
TRBV18	TRBJ1-1	-	few	TGTGCCAGCTACGCGTCAGGCGGGGTTGAAGCTTTCTTT	CASYASGGVEAFF
TRBV6-1	TRBJ1-1	-	-	TGTGCCAGCAGTGAAGGGGTCACGAACGGGGAAGCTTTCTTT	CASSEGVTNGEAFF
TRBV25-1	TRBJ2-5	TRBD1	-	TGTGCCAGCAGTGCTCACCGGACAGGGCCACAAGAGACCCAGTACTTC	CASSAHRTGPQETQYF
TRBV10-3	TRBJ1-1	TRBD1	-	TGTGCCATCAACCCGGGACAGGGAAGGACTGAAGCTTTCTTT	CAINPGQGRTEAFF